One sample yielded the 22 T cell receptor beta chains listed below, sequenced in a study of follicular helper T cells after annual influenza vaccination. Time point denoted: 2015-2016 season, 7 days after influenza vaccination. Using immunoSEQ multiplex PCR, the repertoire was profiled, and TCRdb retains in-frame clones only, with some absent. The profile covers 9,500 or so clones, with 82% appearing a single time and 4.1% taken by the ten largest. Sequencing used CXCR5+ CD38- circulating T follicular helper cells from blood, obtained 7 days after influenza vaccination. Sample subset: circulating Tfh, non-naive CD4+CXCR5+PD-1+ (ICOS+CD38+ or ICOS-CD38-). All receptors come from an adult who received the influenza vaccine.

The CDR3 DNA reads TGTGCCAGCAGCTTAGGGGCGGGAGCCTACAATGAGCAGTTCTTC. Translation: CASSLGAGAYNEQFF. This rearrangement joins TRBV11-2 to TRBJ2-1, with TRBD2 identical over 7 bases. The germline V gene has CDR1 SGHAT and CDR2 FQNNGV. This CDR3 contains 15 residues. V lost 1 base, J lost 2 bases, and 2 bases stayed unmatched.

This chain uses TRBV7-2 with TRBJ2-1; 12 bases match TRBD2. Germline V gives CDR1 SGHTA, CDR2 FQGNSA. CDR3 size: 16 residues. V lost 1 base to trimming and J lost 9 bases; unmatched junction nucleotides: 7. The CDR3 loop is CASSLVRLAGEGEQFF. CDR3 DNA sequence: TGTGCCAGCAGCTTAGTTAGACTAGCGGGGGAGGGTGAGCAGTTCTTC.

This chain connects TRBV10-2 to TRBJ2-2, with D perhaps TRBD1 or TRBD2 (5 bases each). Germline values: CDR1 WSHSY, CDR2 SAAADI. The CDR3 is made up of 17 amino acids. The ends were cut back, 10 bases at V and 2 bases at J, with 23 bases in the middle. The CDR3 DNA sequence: TGCGCCACCACCAATGGACTGTGGGGGACCAACACCGGGGAGCTGTTTTTT. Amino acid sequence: CATTNGLWGTNTGELFF.

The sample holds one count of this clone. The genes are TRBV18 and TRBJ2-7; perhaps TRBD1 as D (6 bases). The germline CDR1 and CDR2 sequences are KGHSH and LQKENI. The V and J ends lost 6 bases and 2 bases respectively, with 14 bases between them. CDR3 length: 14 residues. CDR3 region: CASSRGARAYEQYF. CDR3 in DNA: TGTGCCAGCTCCAGGGGAGCGCGAGCCTACGAGCAGTACTTC.

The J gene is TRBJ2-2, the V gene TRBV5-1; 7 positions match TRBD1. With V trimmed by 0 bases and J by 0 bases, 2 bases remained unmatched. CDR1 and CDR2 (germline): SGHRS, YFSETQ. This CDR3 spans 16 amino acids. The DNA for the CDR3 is TGCGCCAGCAGCTTGGGGGACAGTTCGAACACCGGGGAGCTGTTTTTT. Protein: CASSLGDSSNTGELFF.

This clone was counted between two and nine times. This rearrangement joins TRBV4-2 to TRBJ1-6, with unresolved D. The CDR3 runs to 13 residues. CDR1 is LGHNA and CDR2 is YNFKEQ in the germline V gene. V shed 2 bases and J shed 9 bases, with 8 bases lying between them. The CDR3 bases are TGTGCCAGCAGCCAATACCTGAGTTCACCCCTCCACTTT. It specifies CASSQYLSSPLHF.

In nucleotides, the CDR3 is TGTGCCAGCTCACCACAGGCCAGGGGAGACACCTACGAGCAGTACTTC. Amino acid sequence: CASSPQARGDTYEQYF. This rearrangement joins TRBV18 to TRBJ2-7; a weak D match, TRBD1 (6 bases). Trimming removed 1 base from V and 2 bases from J, with 15 bases in between. This CDR3 is 16 amino acids long. CDR1 and CDR2 (germline): KGHSH, LQKENI.

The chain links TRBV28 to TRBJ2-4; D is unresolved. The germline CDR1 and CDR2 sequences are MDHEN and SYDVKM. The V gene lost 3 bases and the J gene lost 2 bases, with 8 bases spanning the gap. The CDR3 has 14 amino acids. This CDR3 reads CASSLLSTKNIQYF. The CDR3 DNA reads TGTGCCAGCAGTTTGCTCTCCACCAAAAACATTCAGTACTTC.

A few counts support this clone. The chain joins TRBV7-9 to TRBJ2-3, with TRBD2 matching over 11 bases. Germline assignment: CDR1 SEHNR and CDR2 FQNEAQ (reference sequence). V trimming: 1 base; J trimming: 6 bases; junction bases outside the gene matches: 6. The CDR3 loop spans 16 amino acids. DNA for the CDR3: TGTGCCAGCAGCTTAGGTAGCGGGGGGGCCATCGATACGCAGTATTTT. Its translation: CASSLGSGGAIDTQYF.

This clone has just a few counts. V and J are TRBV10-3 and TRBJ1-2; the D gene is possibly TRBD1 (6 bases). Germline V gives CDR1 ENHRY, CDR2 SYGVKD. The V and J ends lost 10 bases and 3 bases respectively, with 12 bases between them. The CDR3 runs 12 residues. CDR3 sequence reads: CASRQVDYGYTF. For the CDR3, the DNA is TGTGCCAGCAGACAGGTAGACTATGGCTACACCTTC.

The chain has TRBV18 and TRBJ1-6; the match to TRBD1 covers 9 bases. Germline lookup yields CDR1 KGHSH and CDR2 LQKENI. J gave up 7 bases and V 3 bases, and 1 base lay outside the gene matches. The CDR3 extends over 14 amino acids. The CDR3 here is CASSPDRGNSPLHF. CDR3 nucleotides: TGTGCCAGCTCACCCGACAGGGGGAATTCACCCCTCCACTTT.

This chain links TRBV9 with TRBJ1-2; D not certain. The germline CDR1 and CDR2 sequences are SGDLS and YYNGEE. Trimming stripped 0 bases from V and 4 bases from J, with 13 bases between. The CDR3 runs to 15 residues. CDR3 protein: CASSVDPRAAYGYTF. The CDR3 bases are TGTGCCAGCAGCGTAGATCCTAGGGCCGCCTATGGCTACACCTTC.

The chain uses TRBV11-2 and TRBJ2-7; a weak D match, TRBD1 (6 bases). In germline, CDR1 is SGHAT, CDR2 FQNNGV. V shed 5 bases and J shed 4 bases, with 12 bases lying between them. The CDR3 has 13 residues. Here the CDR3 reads CASSLGQRYEQYF. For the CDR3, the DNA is TGTGCCAGCAGCCTCGGACAGAGGTACGAGCAGTACTTC. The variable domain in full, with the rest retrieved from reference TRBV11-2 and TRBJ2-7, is EAGVAQSPRYKIIEKRQSVAFWCNPISGHATLYWYQQILGQGPKLLIQFQNNGVVDDSQLPKDRFSAERLKGVDSTLKIQPAKLEDSAVYLCASSLGQRYEQYFGPGTRLTVT.

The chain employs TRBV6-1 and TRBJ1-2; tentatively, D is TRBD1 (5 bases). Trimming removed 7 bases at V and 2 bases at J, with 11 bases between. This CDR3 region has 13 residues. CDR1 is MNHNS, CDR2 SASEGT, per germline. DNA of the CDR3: TGTGCCAGCATCAAGGGGTCCAACTATGGCTACACCTTC. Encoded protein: CASIKGSNYGYTF.

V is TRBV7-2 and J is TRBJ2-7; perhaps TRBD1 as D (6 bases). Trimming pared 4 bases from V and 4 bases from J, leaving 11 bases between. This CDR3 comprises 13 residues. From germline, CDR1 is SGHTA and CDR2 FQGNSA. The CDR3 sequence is CASSSSDSYEQYF. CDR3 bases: TGTGCCAGCAGCTCCTCGGACAGTTACGAGCAGTACTTC.

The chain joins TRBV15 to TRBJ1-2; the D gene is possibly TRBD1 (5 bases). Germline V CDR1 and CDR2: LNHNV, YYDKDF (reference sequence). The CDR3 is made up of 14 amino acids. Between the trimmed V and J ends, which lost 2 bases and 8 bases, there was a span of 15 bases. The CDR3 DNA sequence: TGTGCCACCAGCAGAAAACAGGATTTTGTAGGCTACACCTTC. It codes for CATSRKQDFVGYTF.

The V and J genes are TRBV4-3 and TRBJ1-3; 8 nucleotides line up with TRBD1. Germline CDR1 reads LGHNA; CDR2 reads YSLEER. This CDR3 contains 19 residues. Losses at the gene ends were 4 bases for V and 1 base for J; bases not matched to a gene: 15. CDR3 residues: CASSPSRTGILRSGNTIYF. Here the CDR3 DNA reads TGCGCCAGCAGCCCCTCAAGGACAGGGATATTAAGATCTGGAAACACCATATATTTT.

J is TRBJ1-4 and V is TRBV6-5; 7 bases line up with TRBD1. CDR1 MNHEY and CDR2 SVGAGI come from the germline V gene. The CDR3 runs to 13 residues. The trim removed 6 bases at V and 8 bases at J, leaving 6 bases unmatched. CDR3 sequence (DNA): TGTGCCAGCAGGAGGACAGGAGAAGAAAAACTGTTTTTT. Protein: CASRRTGEEKLFF.

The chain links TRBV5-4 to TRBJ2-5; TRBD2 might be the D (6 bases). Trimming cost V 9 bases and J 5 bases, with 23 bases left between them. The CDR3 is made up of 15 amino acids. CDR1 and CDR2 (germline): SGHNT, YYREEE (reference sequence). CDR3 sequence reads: CATSNRDSRGETQYF. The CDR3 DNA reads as TGTGCCACTTCGAACCGGGACTCTAGAGGGGAGACCCAGTACTTC. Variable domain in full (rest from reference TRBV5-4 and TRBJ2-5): ETGVTQSPTHLIKTRGQQVTLRCSSQSGHNTVSWYQQALGQGPQFIFQYYREEENGRGNFPPRFSGLQFPNYSSELNVNALELDDSALYLCATSNRDSRGETQYFGPGTRLLVL.

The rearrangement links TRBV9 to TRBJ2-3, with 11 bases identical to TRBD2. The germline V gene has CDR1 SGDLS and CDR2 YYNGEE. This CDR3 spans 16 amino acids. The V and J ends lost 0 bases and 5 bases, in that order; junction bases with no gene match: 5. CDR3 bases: TGTGCCAGCAGCGTAGTTAGCGGGGGGGCGAAAGATACGCAGTATTTT. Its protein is CASSVVSGGAKDTQYF. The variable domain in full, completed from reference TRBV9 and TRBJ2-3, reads DSGVTQTPKHLITATGQRVTLRCSPRSGDLSVYWYQQSLDQGLQFLIQYYNGEERAKGNILERFSAQQFPDLHSELNLSSLELGDSALYFCASSVVSGGAKDTQYFGPGTRLTVL.

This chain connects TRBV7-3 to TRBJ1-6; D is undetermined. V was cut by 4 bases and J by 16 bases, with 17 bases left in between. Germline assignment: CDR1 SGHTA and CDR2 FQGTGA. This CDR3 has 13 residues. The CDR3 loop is CASSSAIGSPLHF. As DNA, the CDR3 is TGTGCCAGCAGCTCAGCCATCGGAAGCCCACTCCACTTT.

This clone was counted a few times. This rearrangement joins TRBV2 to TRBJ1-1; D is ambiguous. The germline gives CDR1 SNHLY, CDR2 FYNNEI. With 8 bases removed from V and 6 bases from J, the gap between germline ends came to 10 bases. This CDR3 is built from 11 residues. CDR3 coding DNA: TGTGCCAGCGGTTTGTACGCTGAAGCTTTCTTT. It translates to CASGLYAEAFF.